Listed below are T cell receptor beta chains from one sample, sequenced in a study of cytomegalovirus exposure and HLA in healthy donors. Assay: immunoSEQ multiplex PCR; the TCRdb copy retains only in-frame clones and omits some. The sample has approximately 100,000 clones, 75% to 90% seen once. The specimen sequenced was PBMCs. These receptors originate from a man younger than 40 in good health and CMV-seronegative. Both conserved end residues are part of each CDR3. A D gene is named only where the DNA matches it firmly. Part of the rows lack a size; the others show once, few, many or a class for expanded clones.

V	J	D	size	CDR3	DNA
TRBV27	TRBJ2-7	TRBD2	once	CASSWGSGRPYPYEQYF	TGTGCCAGCAGTTGGGGTAGCGGGAGACCCTACCCCTACGAGCAGTACTTC
TRBV7-9	TRBJ1-1	TRBD1	few	CASSLWDRTTEAFF	TGTGCCAGCAGCTTATGGGACAGAACCACTGAAGCTTTCTTT
TRBV2	TRBJ1-4	TRBD1	NA	CASSAPGQGEKLFF	TGTGCCAGCAGCGCGCCGGGACAGGGTGAAAAACTGTTTTTT
TRBV9	TRBJ2-3	TRBD2	NA	CASSQRGGQGTDTQYF	TGTGCCAGCAGCCAGCGGGGGGGCCAGGGCACAGATACGCAGTATTTT
TRBV7-2	TRBJ2-3	NA	NA	CASSLAERGRQYF	TGTGCCAGCAGCTTAGCGGAAAGGGGGAGACAGTATTTT
TRBV5-4	TRBJ2-2	TRBD2	NA	CASSLLAGAAWNTGELFF	TGTGCCAGCAGCTTACTAGCGGGGGCCGCCTGGAACACCGGGGAGCTGTTTTTT
TRBV27	TRBJ1-1	TRBD1	NA	CASSRDRDFNTEAFF	TGTGCCAGCAGCCGAGACAGGGATTTCAACACTGAAGCTTTCTTT
TRBV6-5	TRBJ2-7	TRBD1	NA	CASSSADRGQPYEQYF	TGTGCCAGCAGTTCCGCCGACAGGGGACAACCCTACGAGCAGTACTTC
TRBV27	TRBJ1-5	NA	NA	CASSLSTYSNQPQHF	TGTGCCAGCAGTTTATCGACATATAGCAATCAGCCCCAGCATTTT
TRBV5-4	TRBJ2-1	NA	once	CASSLPHRRYNEQFF	TGTGCCAGCAGCTTACCCCACAGGAGATACAATGAGCAGTTCTTC
TRBV29-1	TRBJ2-5	TRBD1	NA	CSTNSRTGLQETQYF	TGCAGCACAAACTCCAGGACAGGACTCCAAGAGACCCAGTACTTC
TRBV4-1	TRBJ1-2	TRBD1	once	CASSQDPGGNYGYTF	TGCGCCAGCAGCCAAGATCCAGGGGGGAACTATGGCTACACCTTC
TRBV4-1	TRBJ2-5	TRBD2	NA	CASSQLAGAQETQYF	TGCGCCAGCAGCCAACTAGCGGGGGCTCAAGAGACCCAGTACTTC
TRBV7-9	TRBJ1-5	TRBD1	NA	CASSLRYRTGGRRNQPQHF	TGTGCCAGCAGCTTACGTTACCGGACAGGGGGACGACGCAATCAGCCCCAGCATTTT
TRBV18	TRBJ2-1	TRBD1	NA	CASLPGQGAIGEQFF	TGTGCCAGCCTGCCGGGACAGGGGGCAATAGGAGAGCAGTTCTTC
TRBV7-2	TRBJ2-5	TRBD2	once	CASSFGGGKETQYF	TGTGCCAGCAGCTTCGGCGGGGGTAAAGAGACCCAGTACTTC
TRBV28	TRBJ1-2	NA	NA	CASRTLNYGYTF	TGTGCCAGCAGAACACTAAACTATGGCTACACCTTC
TRBV7-9	TRBJ1-6	NA	NA	CASSDIKWGNSPLHF	TGTGCCAGCAGCGACATCAAATGGGGCAATTCACCCCTCCACTTT
TRBV2	TRBJ2-7	NA	NA	CASGRAPGDEQYF	TGTGCCAGCGGAAGGGCCCCCGGGGACGAGCAGTACTTC
TRBV2	TRBJ2-1	NA	NA	CASSETPGEIYNEQFF	TGTGCCAGCAGTGAGACCCCGGGGGAGATTTACAATGAGCAGTTCTTC
TRBV25-1	TRBJ2-3	TRBD2	NA	CASSELGGSTDTQYF	TGTGCCAGCAGTGAATTGGGGGGGAGCACAGATACGCAGTATTTT
TRBV15	TRBJ2-1	NA	NA	CATSRSRGTYYNEQFF	TGTGCCACCAGCCGAAGCCGTGGGACTTATTACAATGAGCAGTTCTTC
TRBV29-1	TRBJ2-1	TRBD1	NA	CSVNHRDRAYNEQFF	TGCAGCGTCAACCACCGGGACAGGGCTTACAATGAGCAGTTCTTC
TRBV6-5	TRBJ2-5	NA	NA	CASTDGGNQETQYF	TGTGCCAGCACCGACGGGGGAAACCAAGAGACCCAGTACTTC
TRBV14	TRBJ1-1	TRBD1	NA	CASSPDREGTEAFF	TGTGCCAGCAGCCCGGACAGGGAGGGCACTGAAGCTTTCTTT
TRBV27	TRBJ2-5	TRBD2	NA	CASSVSGGAWETQYF	TGTGCCAGCAGCGTTAGCGGGGGGGCGTGGGAGACCCAGTACTTC
TRBV5-1	TRBJ2-1	NA	NA	CASSAISSGQYNEQFF	TGCGCCAGCAGCGCCATCTCTAGCGGACAGTACAATGAGCAGTTCTTC
TRBV6-5	TRBJ2-5	TRBD1	NA	CASRPAQGHQETQYF	TGTGCCAGCAGACCAGCACAGGGGCACCAAGAGACCCAGTACTTC
TRBV4-3	TRBJ2-2	TRBD2	NA	CASSHHIGLASTGELFF	TGCGCCAGCAGCCACCATATAGGACTAGCTAGCACCGGGGAGCTGTTTTTT
TRBV11-2	TRBJ2-1	NA	NA	CASSLYRNYNEQFF	TGTGCCAGCAGCTTATACAGAAATTACAATGAGCAGTTCTTC
TRBV28	TRBJ2-5	TRBD2	NA	CASSLAVRETQYF	TGTGCCAGCAGCCTAGCGGTCAGGGAGACCCAGTACTTC
TRBV7-9	TRBJ2-3	NA	NA	CASSLALGATDTQYF	TGTGCCAGCAGCTTAGCTCTTGGGGCCACAGATACGCAGTATTTT
TRBV27	TRBJ1-1	NA	NA	CASRRRDPTEAFF	TGTGCCAGCAGGCGGAGGGATCCGACTGAAGCTTTCTTT
TRBV6-5	TRBJ1-1	NA	few	CASMKRTEAFF	TGTGCCAGCATGAAGCGAACTGAAGCTTTCTTT
TRBV5-4	TRBJ1-6	NA	NA	CASSQRRKLTSSPLHF	TGTGCCAGCAGTCAAAGGCGGAAACTGACCTCTTCACCCCTCCACTTT
TRBV6-1	TRBJ1-5	NA	once	CASSGRANQPQHF	TGTGCCAGCAGTGGCAGGGCCAATCAGCCCCAGCATTTT
TRBV9	TRBJ2-3	TRBD1	NA	CASSSGQEADTQYF	TGTGCCAGCAGTTCTGGACAGGAGGCAGATACGCAGTATTTT
TRBV30	TRBJ1-2	NA	NA	CAWSPGGPSHYGYTF	TGTGCCTGGAGTCCTGGTGGCCCGTCTCACTATGGCTACACCTTC